The T cell receptor (beta chain) under discussion was sequenced for a study of T-cell reconstitution after alpha-beta-depleted transplantation in children. General study results and limits: It was surviving recipient T cells and thymic progenitors that gave some patients high TCRbeta diversity at day 60. Most T-cell counts and diversity one year after the transplant came from T cells that were newly produced. In patients about two months after transplant, alpha-beta T cells reportedly arose from several hundred expanded graft clones.

Researchers prepared the TCRbeta library using unique molecular identifiers, the study reports. TCRdb called the PCR reads again in MiXCR, with one record for every CDR3 protein. Among 450,000 to 600,000 distinct CDR3 sequences listed, 8% to 11% were seen once. The length of the CDR3 is 13 residues. V lost 6 bases and J lost 2, with 14 bases in between. Germline CDR1 reads DFQATT; CDR2 reads SNEGSKA (reference sequence). This clonotype was counted ten times or more. Its target is unknown. The receptor was isolated from a child between 2 and 9 years old with inherited bone marrow failure, due to receive a stem cell transplant. Sequenced material: PBMCs, taken before TCRalphabeta/CD19-depleted stem cell transplant. The chain uses TRBV20-1 and TRBJ2-7, with D tentatively TRBD2 (6 bases). CDR3 DNA: TGCAGTGCGGCTCCGGGAGTCACCTACGAGCAGTACTTC. This encodes CSAAPGVTYEQYF.